The present entry profiles one T cell receptor beta chain with its context. This table comes from immunoSEQ multiplex PCR, and its TCRdb copy is limited to in-frame clones, with some not included. In the table there are approximately 70,000 clones, 80% to 95% of which are singletons. Deletions cut 6 bases from V and 0 bases from J, with 7 bases between. CDR3 size: 13 residues. Germline V CDR1 and CDR2: MDHEN, SYDVKM. The unexposed donors gave CD4+ T cells in about 2011-2019, prior to COVID-19. This record belongs to a study of CD4 T cells in relation to SARS-CoV-2 and coronaviruses. The sequencing sample was made of naive CD4+ T cells from PBMCs. Documented subset: naive CD4+ T cells isolated by negative enrichment. This receptor was identified in a human donor in good health. The chain uses TRBV28 and TRBJ2-3, with D unresolved. CDR3 protein: CASRESSTDTQYF. In DNA form, the CDR3 reads TGTGCCAGCAGAGAGAGTAGCACAGATACGCAGTATTTT.